The rows below give T cell receptor beta chains drawn from one sample of a study of blood T cells in healthy people across ages. TCRdb processed the 5' RACE reads anew with MiXCR; each CDR3 protein has one entry. The sample has 660,000 or so distinct CDR3 sequences, approximately 50% seen once; the top ten hold around 37%. Sequencing was done on a sample of blood. Receptor source: a man between 60 and 75 years old in good health. Both conserved end residues are part of each CDR3. The D gene is left open where the match is weak. Clone size is given for some rows only: seen once, a few or many times, or a class if the clone is expanded.

v_gene: TRBV4-1
abundance: few
j_gene: TRBJ2-7
d_gene: .
CDR3aa: CASSQDAFVRQTMGEQYF
CDR3nt: TGCGCCAGCAGCCAAGACGCTTTCGTTCGGCAGACGATGGGCGAGCAGTACTTC

v_gene: TRBV6-5
abundance: .
j_gene: TRBJ1-2
d_gene: .
CDR3aa: CASSDSGFYGYTF
CDR3nt: TGTGCCAGCAGTGACTCAGGGTTCTATGGCTACACCTTC

v_gene: TRBV2
abundance: .
j_gene: TRBJ1-2
d_gene: .
CDR3aa: CASSEPGSGYTF
CDR3nt: TGTGCCAGCAGTGAACCAGGGTCCGGCTACACCTTC

v_gene: TRBV5-6
abundance: .
j_gene: TRBJ1-6
d_gene: TRBD1
CDR3aa: CASSFGSGGGNSPLHF
CDR3nt: TGTGCCAGCAGCTTCGGGTCCGGAGGGGGCAATTCACCCCTCCACTTT

v_gene: TRBV5-1
abundance: .
j_gene: TRBJ1-1
d_gene: .
CDR3aa: CASSLDLMNTEAFF
CDR3nt: TGCGCCAGCAGCTTGGACCTCATGAACACTGAAGCTTTCTTT

v_gene: TRBV3-1
abundance: .
j_gene: TRBJ2-1
d_gene: .
CDR3aa: CASSQAGDVGETQFF
CDR3nt: TGTGCCAGCAGCCAAGCAGGGGATGTAGGAGAGACCCAGTTCTTC

v_gene: TRBV28
abundance: .
j_gene: TRBJ2-5
d_gene: TRBD1
CDR3aa: CASSSGDRRYASSYNEQYF
CDR3nt: TGTGCCAGCAGTTCGGGGGACAGGCGCTACGCCAGCTCCTACAATGAGCAGTACTTC

v_gene: TRBV20-1
abundance: few
j_gene: TRBJ2-1
d_gene: TRBD2
CDR3aa: CSARGLAGGSNEQFF
CDR3nt: TGCAGTGCTAGGGGGTTGGCGGGGGGGTCCAATGAGCAGTTCTTC

v_gene: TRBV6-6
abundance: .
j_gene: TRBJ1-5
d_gene: TRBD1
CDR3aa: CASSPNRGQGQPQHF
CDR3nt: TGTGCCAGCAGCCCTAACAGGGGGCAGGGGCAGCCCCAGCATTTT

v_gene: TRBV6-6
abundance: .
j_gene: TRBJ2-7
d_gene: TRBD1
CDR3aa: CASSTTGYEQYF
CDR3nt: TGTGCCAGCAGTACGACAGGGTACGAGCAGTACTTC

v_gene: TRBV20-1
abundance: .
j_gene: TRBJ2-3
d_gene: .
CDR3aa: CSAPRRADTQYF
CDR3nt: TGCAGTGCCCCCCGAAGGGCAGATACGCAGTATTTT

v_gene: TRBV12-3/TRBV12-4
abundance: .
j_gene: TRBJ2-1
d_gene: TRBD1
CDR3aa: CASGTENNEQFF
CDR3nt: TGTGCCAGCGGGACAGAGAACAATGAGCAGTTCTTC

v_gene: TRBV20-1
abundance: .
j_gene: TRBJ2-1
d_gene: TRBD2
CDR3aa: CSARDRGLAGAPVNEQFF
CDR3nt: TGCAGTGCTAGAGATCGCGGACTAGCGGGGGCCCCTGTCAATGAGCAGTTCTTC

v_gene: TRBV7-9
abundance: .
j_gene: TRBJ2-4
d_gene: TRBD1
CDR3aa: CASSLETGTKNIQYF
CDR3nt: TGTGCCAGCAGCCTCGAGACAGGGACAAAAAACATTCAGTACTTC

v_gene: TRBV5-6
abundance: few
j_gene: TRBJ2-3
d_gene: .
CDR3aa: CASSLGDREDFTDTQYF
CDR3nt: TGTGCCAGCAGCTTGGGAGACAGGGAGGACTTCACAGATACGCAGTATTTT

v_gene: TRBV7-7
abundance: .
j_gene: TRBJ2-1
d_gene: TRBD2
CDR3aa: CASSLASGGGNEQFF
CDR3nt: TGTGCCAGCAGCTTAGCGTCTGGGGGGGGGAATGAGCAGTTCTTC

v_gene: TRBV5-1
abundance: .
j_gene: TRBJ1-2
d_gene: .
CDR3aa: CASSSSRTESGYTF
CDR3nt: TGCGCCAGCAGCTCCTCACGGACAGAGTCCGGCTACACCTTC

v_gene: TRBV24-1
abundance: few
j_gene: TRBJ2-3
d_gene: TRBD2
CDR3aa: CATSDPGRGARNTQYF
CDR3nt: TGTGCCACCAGTGACCCCGGGAGGGGGGCACGGAATACGCAGTATTTT

v_gene: TRBV3-1
abundance: few
j_gene: TRBJ2-3
d_gene: .
CDR3aa: CASSTKAADTQYF
CDR3nt: TGTGCCAGCAGCACGAAGGCGGCAGATACGCAGTATTTT

v_gene: TRBV29-1
abundance: .
j_gene: TRBJ2-7
d_gene: .
CDR3aa: CSVAASLSYEQYF
CDR3nt: TGCAGCGTTGCAGCAAGCCTCTCCTACGAGCAGTACTTC

v_gene: TRBV12-3/TRBV12-4
abundance: few
j_gene: TRBJ1-2
d_gene: .
CDR3aa: CASSLWNYGYTF
CDR3nt: TGTGCCAGCAGTTTATGGAACTATGGCTACACCTTC

v_gene: TRBV5-5
abundance: .
j_gene: TRBJ2-5
d_gene: TRBD2
CDR3aa: CASSLDGAGWETQYF
CDR3nt: TGTGCCAGCAGCTTGGACGGAGCGGGGTGGGAGACCCAGTACTTC

v_gene: TRBV5-5
abundance: .
j_gene: TRBJ2-7
d_gene: .
CDR3aa: CASSFDQGLDEQYF
CDR3nt: TGTGCCAGCAGCTTTGATCAGGGGCTTGACGAGCAGTACTTC

v_gene: TRBV7-2
abundance: .
j_gene: TRBJ1-5
d_gene: .
CDR3aa: CASSLNRGTGQPQHF
CDR3nt: TGTGCCAGCAGCTTAAATCGGGGCACGGGTCAGCCCCAGCATTTT

v_gene: TRBV5-1
abundance: few
j_gene: TRBJ2-3
d_gene: TRBD2
CDR3aa: CASSLETSQGAQYF
CDR3nt: TGCGCCAGCAGCTTGGAGACTAGCCAGGGAGCACAGTATTTT

v_gene: TRBV12-3/TRBV12-4
abundance: few
j_gene: TRBJ2-3
d_gene: .
CDR3aa: CASSPQGHTQYF
CDR3nt: TGTGCCAGCAGTCCGCAAGGCCATACGCAGTATTTT

v_gene: TRBV29-1
abundance: few
j_gene: TRBJ2-1
d_gene: .
CDR3aa: CSPTWTNEQFF
CDR3nt: TGCAGCCCGACTTGGACCAATGAGCAGTTCTTC

v_gene: TRBV20-1
abundance: few
j_gene: TRBJ2-5
d_gene: TRBD2
CDR3aa: CSARDGTSGHLKQYF
CDR3nt: TGCAGTGCTCGAGACGGGACTAGCGGCCACCTGAAGCAGTACTTC

v_gene: TRBV12-3/TRBV12-4
abundance: .
j_gene: TRBJ2-7
d_gene: TRBD2
CDR3aa: CASSLERGGTYEQYF
CDR3nt: TGTGCCAGCAGTTTAGAACGGGGGGGCACCTACGAGCAGTACTTC

v_gene: TRBV5-1
abundance: .
j_gene: TRBJ2-3
d_gene: TRBD1
CDR3aa: CASRPLGTGGADTQYF
CDR3nt: TGCGCCAGCAGACCCCTGGGGACAGGGGGCGCAGATACGCAGTATTTT

v_gene: TRBV6-5
abundance: .
j_gene: TRBJ2-5
d_gene: TRBD1
CDR3aa: CASSPIRQGVRETQYF
CDR3nt: TGTGCCAGCAGTCCAATACGACAGGGGGTTCGGGAGACCCAGTACTTC

v_gene: TRBV7-2
abundance: few
j_gene: TRBJ2-7
d_gene: .
CDR3aa: CASSLGMPPYEQYF
CDR3nt: TGTGCCAGCAGCTTAGGCATGCCCCCCTACGAGCAGTACTTC

v_gene: TRBV29-1
abundance: .
j_gene: TRBJ2-1
d_gene: TRBD2
CDR3aa: CSALSGGGYNEQFF
CDR3nt: TGCAGCGCACTCAGCGGGGGGGGTTACAATGAGCAGTTCTTC

v_gene: TRBV29-1
abundance: .
j_gene: TRBJ2-4
d_gene: .
CDR3aa: CSVEGGLGLAKNIQYF
CDR3nt: TGCAGCGTTGAAGGGGGGCTTGGTCTAGCCAAAAACATTCAGTACTTC

v_gene: TRBV2
abundance: .
j_gene: TRBJ2-7
d_gene: .
CDR3aa: CASTKRGTGSYEQYF
CDR3nt: TGTGCCAGCACCAAGCGGGGGACAGGGTCCTACGAGCAGTACTTC

v_gene: TRBV12-3/TRBV12-4
abundance: .
j_gene: TRBJ1-4
d_gene: .
CDR3aa: CASTRVGGNEKLFF
CDR3nt: TGTGCCAGCACCCGAGTGGGGGGTAATGAAAAACTGTTTTTT

v_gene: TRBV3-1
abundance: .
j_gene: TRBJ2-1
d_gene: TRBD2
CDR3aa: CASSQDAGGHNERFF
CDR3nt: TGTGCCAGCAGCCAAGACGCGGGGGGTCACAATGAGCGGTTCTTC

v_gene: TRBV3-1
abundance: .
j_gene: TRBJ2-5
d_gene: .
CDR3aa: CASSQVLGGLETQYF
CDR3nt: TGTGCCAGCAGCCAAGTTCTCGGGGGCCTGGAGACCCAGTACTTC

v_gene: TRBV29-1
abundance: .
j_gene: TRBJ2-6
d_gene: .
CDR3aa: CSVGDTGANVLTF
CDR3nt: TGCAGCGTTGGGGACACCGGGGCCAACGTCCTGACTTTC

v_gene: TRBV20-1
abundance: .
j_gene: TRBJ2-5
d_gene: .
CDR3aa: CSAVEGLGQETQYF
CDR3nt: TGCAGTGCTGTAGAAGGGCTGGGGCAAGAGACCCAGTACTTC

v_gene: TRBV7-2
abundance: .
j_gene: TRBJ2-1
d_gene: .
CDR3aa: CASSLAGNQGLYEQFF
CDR3nt: TGTGCCAGCAGCTTAGCAGGGAACCAGGGACTCTATGAGCAGTTCTTC

v_gene: TRBV27
abundance: .
j_gene: TRBJ2-7
d_gene: TRBD2
CDR3aa: CASTRVAGAHEQYF
CDR3nt: TGTGCCAGCACCAGGGTAGCGGGGGCCCACGAGCAGTACTTC